The 16 T cell receptor beta chains in this list originate from one sample, sequenced in a study of CD8+ T cells in alopecia areata. cDNA reverse transcribed from extracted RNA served as the sequencing template. Assay used: immunoSEQ multiplex PCR; TCRdb lists only in-frame clones, some missing. The data contain 90,000 to 100,000 clones, 41% of them singletons. The sample was CD4+ T cells sorted from blood. Every receptor here comes from a human donor with alopecia areata.

A note on this clone: The same CDR3 arises from other DNA sequences in this sample as well. CDR3 amino acids: CAWSYGRGTDTQYF. The CDR3 DNA reads as TGTGCCTGGAGTTATGGAAGGGGGACAGATACGCAGTATTTT. The chain employs TRBV30 and TRBJ2-3; the D gene is possibly TRBD1 (6 bases). The ends were cut back, 2 bases at V and 3 bases at J, with 12 bases in the middle. This CDR3 comprises 14 residues. Germline V gene sequence: CDR1 GTSNPN, CDR2 SVGIG (reference sequence). Full variable domain (missing parts from reference TRBV30 and TRBJ2-3): SQTIHQWPATLVQPVGSPLSLECTVEGTSNPNLYWYRQAAGRGLQLLFYSVGIGQISSEVPQNLSASRPQDRQFILSSKKLLLSDSGFYLCAWSYGRGTDTQYFGPGTRLTVL.

The rearrangement links TRBV5-6 to TRBJ2-5; a possible D gene is TRBD2 (6 bases). CDR3 size: 13 residues. Trimming shortened V by 10 bases and J by 1 base, and 14 bases separated the two germline ends. Germline CDR1 and CDR2: SGHDT and YYEEEE. The CDR3 DNA reads TGTGCCGGGGGGTTGTGGATCCAAGAGACCCAGTACTTC. It translates to CAGGLWIQETQYF. The entire variable domain, with the rest obtained from reference TRBV5-6 and TRBJ2-5, is as follows: DAGVTQSPTHLIKTRGQQVTLRCSPKSGHDTVSWYQQALGQGPQFIFQYYEEEERQRGNFPDRFSGHQFPNYSSELNVNALLLGDSALYLCAGGLWIQETQYFGPGTRLLVL.

This clone has only a few counts. The chain couples TRBV11-3 to TRBJ2-2, with 11 bases identical to TRBD2. CDR1 and CDR2 (germline): SGHNT, YENEEA. The CDR3 sequence is 14 residues long. The junction had 6 bases not matched to a gene; V was cut back by 7 bases and J by 8 bases. The CDR3 DNA is TGTGCCAGCAAACTAGCGGGGGATACGGGGGAGCTGTTTTTT. Translated, it gives CASKLAGDTGELFF.

The V and J genes are TRBV6-1 and TRBJ2-7, with a weak D call TRBD2 (8 bases). CDR3 length equals 16 residues. Per the germline V gene, CDR1 is MNHNS and CDR2 is SASEGT. V was trimmed by 4 bases and J by 2 bases, leaving 18 bases between them. The CDR3 nucleotides read TGTGCCAGCAGTGCCCCCGGGGGGGGACAGACCTACGAGCAGTACTTC. It encodes CASSAPGGGQTYEQYF.

There are a few counts of this clone. The chain has TRBV7-8 and TRBJ2-3; the D gene is possibly TRBD2 (5 bases). This CDR3 has 15 amino acids. Germline CDR1 SGHVS, CDR2 FQNEAQ. With 5 bases removed from V and 1 base from J, the gap between germline ends came to 13 bases. The CDR3 sequence: CASSHPRTGTDTQYF. In DNA form, the CDR3 reads TGTGCCAGCAGCCACCCGAGGACTGGCACAGATACGCAGTATTTT.

The chain recombines TRBV5-1 with TRBJ2-2; 12 nucleotides match TRBD2. This CDR3 has 19 residues. CDR1 is SGHRS, CDR2 YFSETQ, per germline. Germline trimming cut 4 bases from V and 4 bases from J; bases unmatched to any gene: 14. CDR3 coding DNA: TGCGCCAGCAGCCCCGGTACGACTAGCGGGAGAGTGCGCACCGGGGAGCTGTTTTTT. Residues: CASSPGTTSGRVRTGELFF.

The chain links TRBV20-1 to TRBJ1-2; D is perhaps TRBD1 (5 bases). CDR1 and CDR2 (germline): DFQATT, SNEGSKA (reference sequence). The CDR3 loop spans 11 amino acids. This CDR3 reads CAPRQSYGYTF. The CDR3, as DNA: TGCGCCCCTCGACAGTCCTATGGCTACACCTTC.

The rearrangement uses TRBV7-2 and TRBJ2-5; D gene ambiguous. The germline V gene has CDR1 SGHTA and CDR2 FQGNSA. V dropped 3 bases and J dropped 2 bases, with 13 bases sitting between them. The CDR3 runs to 15 residues. CDR3 protein: CASSFDWGRQETQYF. DNA for the CDR3: TGTGCCAGCAGCTTCGACTGGGGTCGGCAAGAGACCCAGTACTTC.

The rearrangement uses TRBV7-9 and TRBJ2-3, with D possibly TRBD2 on 6 matching bases. The CDR3 length is 15 residues. CDR1 and CDR2 from the germline V gene are SEHNR and FQNEAQ (reference sequence). Trimming took off 5 bases at V and 0 bases at J, with 12 bases between the two ends. In DNA form, the CDR3 reads TGTGCCAGCAGCCGTTCGGGGACTAGCACAGATACGCAGTATTTT. As protein: CASSRSGTSTDTQYF.

The chain is built from TRBV27 and TRBJ2-7, with D tentatively TRBD1 (6 bases). This CDR3 has 13 amino acids. V lost 5 bases and J 5 bases, leaving 13 bases between the germline ends. Germline V CDR1 and CDR2: MNHEY, SMNVEV (reference sequence). For the CDR3, the DNA is TGTGCCAGCAGTGTGGACAGAGCCGACGAGCAGTACTTC. Translation: CASSVDRADEQYF.

This chain connects TRBV2 to TRBJ2-5, with unresolved D. This CDR3 has 10 residues. V was cut by 8 bases and J by 1 base, with 2 bases left in between. Germline CDR1 reads SNHLY; CDR2 reads FYNNEI. The CDR3 DNA reads as TGTGCCAGCGCCCAAGAGACCCAGTACTTC. It translates to CASAQETQYF.

This clone was observed a handful of times. The CDR3 sequence: CASSQRDYTDTQYF. CDR3 nucleotides: TGTGCCAGCAGCCAGAGGGACTACACAGATACGCAGTATTTT. The chain has TRBV4-2 and TRBJ2-3, with TRBD2 identical over 7 bases. V was pared by 3 bases and J by 2 bases, with 2 bases of the junction left unmatched. Germline V gives CDR1 LGHNA, CDR2 YNFKEQ. CDR3 length equals 14 residues.

The CDR3 nucleotides are TGTGCCAGCAGTTCCGGGTTGAAGACCCAGTACTTC. Protein: CASSSGLKTQYF. This rearrangement joins TRBV28 to TRBJ2-5; D not resolved. Trimming took 4 bases from V and 6 from J, leaving 9 bases between them. The CDR3 sequence is 12 residues long. Germline assignment: CDR1 MDHEN and CDR2 SYDVKM.

The chain couples TRBV4-3 to TRBJ2-3; possibly TRBD1 or TRBD2 for D (6 bases each). The CDR3 length is 17 residues. V gave up 0 bases and J gave up 2 bases, with 15 bases separating them. Looked up from germline, CDR1 is LGHNA and CDR2 is YSLEER. DNA of the CDR3: TGCGCCAGCAGCCAAGAGAACACAGGGACTTCCACAGATACGCAGTATTTT. It codes for CASSQENTGTSTDTQYF.

This clone came up a few times. V is TRBV7-2 and J is TRBJ2-1; D is unclear. The CDR3 is 12 residues long. CDR1 and CDR2 from the germline V gene are SGHTA and FQGNSA. Trimming removed 5 bases from V and 8 bases from J, with 10 bases in between. CDR3 coding DNA: TGTGCCAGCAGCCGCTACGACGATGAGCAGTTCTTC. Protein sequence: CASSRYDDEQFF.

J is TRBJ1-2 and V is TRBV29-1; D gene ambiguous. Trimming pared 5 bases from V and 2 bases from J, leaving 12 bases between. The germline V gene encodes CDR1 SQVTM and CDR2 ANQGSEA. The CDR3 covers 13 residues. The CDR3 here is CSVLYGLNYGYTF. CDR3 bases: TGCAGCGTTCTGTATGGACTAAACTATGGCTACACCTTC.